Sequencing of this T cell receptor beta chain was carried out in a study of T cell repertoires in cytomegalovirus infection. Overall study: In public TCR beta signatures, there were indications of both CMV infection and matching HLA type.

One entry per CDR3 protein, called by TCRdb with MiXCR from the reads. The sample includes 680,000 or so distinct CDR3 sequences, 35% to 45% of them seen just once. Broader study findings: In two of eight donors, the top clonotype was HLA-C-restricted CMV-specific.

Comments on this clonotype: Its specificity is unknown.

Trimming cost V 3 bases and J 0 bases, with 4 bases left between them. CDR1 is DFQATT and CDR2 is SNEGSKA in the germline V gene (reference sequence). This CDR3 has 12 residues. The chain uses TRBV20-1 and TRBJ2-3; D ambiguous. This clonotype was obtained from a human donor in good health (CMV status not recorded). Some clones in this sample may be carry-over from other donors' samples. Sample: PBMCs. The CDR3 loop reads CSASDSTDTQYF. The DNA of the CDR3 is TGCAGTGCTAGCGATAGCACAGATACGCAGTATTTT.